This TCR beta chain was identified during a study of PD-1 blockade in classical Hodgkin lymphoma. Findings and caveats of the study: When nivolumab was started under 1 year after ASCT, patients were excluded.

Libraries were prepared by immunoSEQ multiplex PCR; TCRdb keeps only in-frame clonotypes and omits some of them. The table includes 35,000 to 50,000 clones, roughly 65% detected once. Time point described: cycle 4 day 1 (C4D1), after more than five weeks of nivolumab. Every patient experienced relapse after autologous stem cell transplantation, and brentuximab vedotin exposure varied. Trimming pared 4 bases from V and 6 bases from J, leaving 23 bases between. This CDR3 is 17 amino acids long. CDR1 is SNHLY and CDR2 is FYNNEI in the germline V gene. Turning to this clone: What it recognizes is unknown.

The chain joins TRBV2 to TRBJ2-3; D not resolved. This TCR was recovered from a human donor with classical Hodgkin lymphoma. The sequencing used peripheral blood mononuclear cells (PBMCs), collected before the fourth cycle of nivolumab. CDR3 DNA sequence: TGTGCCAGCAGTGTTACGCCGACGGCCTATGACGGGGATACGCAGTATTTT. This codes for CASSVTPTAYDGDTQYF.